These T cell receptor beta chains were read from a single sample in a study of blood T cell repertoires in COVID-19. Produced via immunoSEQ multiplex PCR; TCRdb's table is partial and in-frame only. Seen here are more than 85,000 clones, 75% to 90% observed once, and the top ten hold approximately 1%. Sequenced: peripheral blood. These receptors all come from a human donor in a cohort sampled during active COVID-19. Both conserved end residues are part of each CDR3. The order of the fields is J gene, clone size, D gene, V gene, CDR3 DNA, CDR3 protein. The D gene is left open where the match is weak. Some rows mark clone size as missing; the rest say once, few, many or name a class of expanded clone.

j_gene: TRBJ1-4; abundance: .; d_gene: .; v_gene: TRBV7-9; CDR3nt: TGTGCCAGCAGCCGCCGAAAATCAGGGAATAATGAAAAACTGTTTTTT; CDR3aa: CASSRRKSGNNEKLFF
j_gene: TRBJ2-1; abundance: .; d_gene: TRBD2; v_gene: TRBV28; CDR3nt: TGTGCCAGCAGTTGGACTAGCCCCCACGGGCAGTTCTTC; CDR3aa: CASSWTSPHGQFF
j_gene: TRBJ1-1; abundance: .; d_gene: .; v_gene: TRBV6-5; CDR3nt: TGTGCCAGCAGATATGAACACAAGAACACTGAAGCTTTCTTT; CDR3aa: CASRYEHKNTEAFF
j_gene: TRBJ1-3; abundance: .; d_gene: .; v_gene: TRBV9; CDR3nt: TGTGCCAGCAGCGTAGGAAGGGACATAGGAAACACCATATATTTT; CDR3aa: CASSVGRDIGNTIYF
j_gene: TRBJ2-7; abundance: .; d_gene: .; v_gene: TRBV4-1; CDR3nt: TGCGCCAGCAGCCAAGAACTGAGCTTTGGGGCAACCTACGAGCAGTACTTC; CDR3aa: CASSQELSFGATYEQYF
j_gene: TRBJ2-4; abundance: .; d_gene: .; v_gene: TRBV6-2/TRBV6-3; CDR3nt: TGTGCCAGCAGTTCCAACCCTCTAGCGACCAAAAACATTCAGTACTTC; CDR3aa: CASSSNPLATKNIQYF
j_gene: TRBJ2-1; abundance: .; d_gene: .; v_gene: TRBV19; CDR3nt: TGTGCCAGTAGGATAACAGGGATCGATGAGCAGTTCTTC; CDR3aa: CASRITGIDEQFF
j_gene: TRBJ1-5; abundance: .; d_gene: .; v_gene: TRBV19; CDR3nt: TGTGCCAGTAGGTCGGCGGTTGGCAATCAGCCCCAGCATTTT; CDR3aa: CASRSAVGNQPQHF
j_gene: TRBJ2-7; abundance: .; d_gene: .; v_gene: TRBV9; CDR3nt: TGTGCCAGCAGCGAGGGCCCGGGTGACAGGCAGTACTTC; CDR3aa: CASSEGPGDRQYF
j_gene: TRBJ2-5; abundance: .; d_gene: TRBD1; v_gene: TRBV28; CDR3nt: TGTGCCAGCAGTTTATATAACAGGGGGTCAGAGACCCAGTACTTC; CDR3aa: CASSLYNRGSETQYF
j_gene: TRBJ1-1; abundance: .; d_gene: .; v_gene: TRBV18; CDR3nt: TGTGCCAGCTCACCAGCGGGGACTGAAGCTTTCTTT; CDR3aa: CASSPAGTEAFF
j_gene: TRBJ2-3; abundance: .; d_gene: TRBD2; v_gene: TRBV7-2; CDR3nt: TGTGCCAGCAGGCGGGGGAGCACAGATACGCAGTATTTT; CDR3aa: CASRRGSTDTQYF
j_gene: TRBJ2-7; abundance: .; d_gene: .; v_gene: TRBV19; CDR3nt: TGTGCCAGTAGGGACGGGAGTTCCCCCCCCGCGAACGAGCAGTACTTC; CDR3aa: CASRDGSSPPANEQYF
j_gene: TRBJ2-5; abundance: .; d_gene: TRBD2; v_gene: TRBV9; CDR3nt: TGTGCCAGCAGCGGTAGACTAGCGGGAGGCCCCTACGAGACCCAGTACTTC; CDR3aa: CASSGRLAGGPYETQYF
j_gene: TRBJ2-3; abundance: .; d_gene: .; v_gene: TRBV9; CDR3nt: TGTGCCAGCAGCGTAGGGCGGAGCTCTAGCACAGATACGCAGTATTTT; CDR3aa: CASSVGRSSSTDTQYF
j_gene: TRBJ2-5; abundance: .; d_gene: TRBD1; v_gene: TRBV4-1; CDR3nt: TGCGCCAGCAGCCCGGGACAGAGACCAATAGGGGAGACCCAGTACTTC; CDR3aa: CASSPGQRPIGETQYF
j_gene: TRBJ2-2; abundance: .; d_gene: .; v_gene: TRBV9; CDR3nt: TGTGCCAGCACTAAGAACACCGGGGAGCTGTTTTTT; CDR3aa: CASTKNTGELFF
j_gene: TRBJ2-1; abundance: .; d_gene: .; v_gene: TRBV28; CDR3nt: TGTGCCAGCAGAAAAGGGGTAAGCTCCTACAATGAGCAGTTCTTC; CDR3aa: CASRKGVSSYNEQFF
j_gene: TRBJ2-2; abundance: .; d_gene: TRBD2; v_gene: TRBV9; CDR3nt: TGTGCCAGCAGCGTACTAGCGGGAGAGATTAACACCGGGGAGCTGTTTTTT; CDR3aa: CASSVLAGEINTGELFF
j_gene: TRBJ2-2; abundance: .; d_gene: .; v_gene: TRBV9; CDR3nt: TGTGCCAGCAGCGTAGACTCGGCCGGGGAGCTGTTTTTT; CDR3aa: CASSVDSAGELFF
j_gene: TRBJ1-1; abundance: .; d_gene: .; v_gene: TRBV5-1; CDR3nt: TGCGCCAGCAGCTTAATGGACAGCCATGAAGCTTTCTTT; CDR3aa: CASSLMDSHEAFF
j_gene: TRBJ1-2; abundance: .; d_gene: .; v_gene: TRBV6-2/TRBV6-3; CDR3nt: TGTGCCAGCAGTTATCTACCGCGGTGGGGCTACACCTTC; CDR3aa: CASSYLPRWGYTF
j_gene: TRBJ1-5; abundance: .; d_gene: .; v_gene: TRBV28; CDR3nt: TGTGCCAGCAGTTGGGGAGATAGCAATCAGCCCCAGCATTTT; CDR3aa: CASSWGDSNQPQHF
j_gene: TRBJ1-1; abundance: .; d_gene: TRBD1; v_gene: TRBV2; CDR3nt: TGTGCCAGCAGAGCCAGACAGGGGGGGAACACTGAAGCTTTCTTT; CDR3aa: CASRARQGGNTEAFF
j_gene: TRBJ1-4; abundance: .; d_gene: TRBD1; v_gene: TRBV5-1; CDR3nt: TGCGCCAGCAGCTTGGTGGGGACAGGGTCTGTTGGAGAAAAACTGTTTTTT; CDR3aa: CASSLVGTGSVGEKLFF
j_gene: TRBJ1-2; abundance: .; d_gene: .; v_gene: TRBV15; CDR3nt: TGTGCCACCCGGACAGACTATGGCTACACCTTC; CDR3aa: CATRTDYGYTF
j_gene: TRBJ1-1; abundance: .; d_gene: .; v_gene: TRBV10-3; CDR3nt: TGTGCCATCAGGGGGGCTGCTGGGGATACTGAAGCTTTCTTT; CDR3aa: CAIRGAAGDTEAFF
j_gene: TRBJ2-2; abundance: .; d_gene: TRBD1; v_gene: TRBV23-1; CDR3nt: TGCGCCAGCAGTCAATCTAGGGGGACAGGGGGGAGGGTGAACACCGGGGAGCTGTTTTTT; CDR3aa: CASSQSRGTGGRVNTGELFF
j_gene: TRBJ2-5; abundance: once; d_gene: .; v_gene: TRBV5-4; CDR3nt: TGTGCCAGCAGCCCGAACCTCGACAGACAAGAGACCCAGTACTTC; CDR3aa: CASSPNLDRQETQYF
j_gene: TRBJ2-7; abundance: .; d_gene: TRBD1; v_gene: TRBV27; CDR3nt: TGTGCCAGCAGTTTCCTAGGTGGGACAGGGGGCTCCGAGCAGTACTTC; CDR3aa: CASSFLGGTGGSEQYF
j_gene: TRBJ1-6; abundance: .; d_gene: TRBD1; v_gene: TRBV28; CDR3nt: TGTGCCAGCAATACCCCTCGACGGACAGGGCGGTCACCCCTCCACTTT; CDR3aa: CASNTPRRTGRSPLHF
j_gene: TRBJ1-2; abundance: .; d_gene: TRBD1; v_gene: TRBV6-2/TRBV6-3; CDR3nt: TGTGCCAGCAGTTACCCTGGGACAGCTACCACCCAGTATGGCTACACCTTC; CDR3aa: CASSYPGTATTQYGYTF
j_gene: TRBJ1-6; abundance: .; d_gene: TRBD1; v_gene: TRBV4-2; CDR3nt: TGTGCCAGCAGCCCAAAGGGGGCGGGGGGCTATAATTCACCCCTCCACTTT; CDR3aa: CASSPKGAGGYNSPLHF
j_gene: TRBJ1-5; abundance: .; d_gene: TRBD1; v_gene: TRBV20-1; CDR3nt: TGCAGTGCTAGTTTCACGCCGGGACAGGGGAGACAGCCCCAGCATTTT; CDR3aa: CSASFTPGQGRQPQHF
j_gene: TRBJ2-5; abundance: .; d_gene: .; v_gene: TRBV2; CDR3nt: TGTGCCAGCGCCTCGTACACACAAGAGACCCAGTACTTC; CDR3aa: CASASYTQETQYF
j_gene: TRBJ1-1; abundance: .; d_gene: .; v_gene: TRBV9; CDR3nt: TGTGCCAGCAGCGTTGGGTCAGGGTTGAACACTGAAGCTTTCTTT; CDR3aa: CASSVGSGLNTEAFF
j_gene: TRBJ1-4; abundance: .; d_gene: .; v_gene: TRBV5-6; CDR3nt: TGTGCCAGCAGCTTGGTGGGAGGGGTTGAAAAACTGTTTTTT; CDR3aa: CASSLVGGVEKLFF
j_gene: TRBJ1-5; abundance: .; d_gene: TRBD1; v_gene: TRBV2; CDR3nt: TGTGCCAGCAGTGAAGGCTCGACAGGGGAGGAGAGCAATCAGCCCCAGCATTTT; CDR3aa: CASSEGSTGEESNQPQHF
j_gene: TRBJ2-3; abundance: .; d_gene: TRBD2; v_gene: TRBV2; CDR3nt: TGTGCCACCGCCAGGTGGACTAGCGGTAGGGGCACAGATACGCAGTATTTT; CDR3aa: CATARWTSGRGTDTQYF
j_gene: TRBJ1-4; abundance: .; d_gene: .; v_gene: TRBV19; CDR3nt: TGTGCCAGTAGATTAACCGGGACAAGGGCGGAAAAACTGTTTTTT; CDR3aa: CASRLTGTRAEKLFF
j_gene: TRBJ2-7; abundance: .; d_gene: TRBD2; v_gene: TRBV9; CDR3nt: TGTGCCAGTAGCGGGAGGTTCTCCTACGAGCAGTACTTC; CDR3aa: CASSGRFSYEQYF
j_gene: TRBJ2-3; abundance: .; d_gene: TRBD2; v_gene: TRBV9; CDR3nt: TGTGCCAGCAGCGTAGCGAGCGGGGCCACAGATACGCAGTATTTT; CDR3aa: CASSVASGATDTQYF
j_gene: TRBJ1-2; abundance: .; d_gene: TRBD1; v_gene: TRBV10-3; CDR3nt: TGTGCCATCTCCTCCCCGGGCAGGGGGGCCTATGGCTACACCTTC; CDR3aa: CAISSPGRGAYGYTF
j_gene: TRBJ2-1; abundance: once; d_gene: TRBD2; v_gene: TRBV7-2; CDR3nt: TGTGCCAGCAGCCTCCGGACTAGCGGGCCGAATGAGCAGTTCTTC; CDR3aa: CASSLRTSGPNEQFF
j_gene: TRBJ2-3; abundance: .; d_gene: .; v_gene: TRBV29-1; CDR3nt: TGCAGCGTTGAACGCCTAACAGATACGCAGTATTTT; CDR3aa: CSVERLTDTQYF
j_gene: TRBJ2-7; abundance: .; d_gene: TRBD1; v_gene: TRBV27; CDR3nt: TGTGCCAGCAGCGACAGGGCGGCCTACGAGCAGTACTTC; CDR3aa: CASSDRAAYEQYF
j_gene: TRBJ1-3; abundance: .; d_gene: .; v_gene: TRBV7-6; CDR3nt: TGTGCCAGCAGCTTAGACGGGGGCTCTGGAAACACCATATATTTT; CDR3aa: CASSLDGGSGNTIYF
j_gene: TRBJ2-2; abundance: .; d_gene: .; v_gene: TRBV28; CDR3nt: TGTGCCAGCAGTTTTAGAGGGCCGCTTTCCCCCGGGGAGCTGTTTTTT; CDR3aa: CASSFRGPLSPGELFF
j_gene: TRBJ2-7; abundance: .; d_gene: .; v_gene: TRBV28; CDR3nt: TGTGCCAGCAGTTTCCCGGGGGTGACCTACGAGCAGTACTTC; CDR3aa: CASSFPGVTYEQYF
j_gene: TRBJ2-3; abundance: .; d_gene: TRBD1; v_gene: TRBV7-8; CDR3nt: TGTGCCAGCAGCTATAAACAGGGGCTCTTCACAGATACGCAGTATTTT; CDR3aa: CASSYKQGLFTDTQYF
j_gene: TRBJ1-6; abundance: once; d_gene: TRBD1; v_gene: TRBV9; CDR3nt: TGTGCCAGCAGCCGGGGGAGACAGGGGGCATATAATTCACCCCTCCACTTT; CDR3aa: CASSRGRQGAYNSPLHF
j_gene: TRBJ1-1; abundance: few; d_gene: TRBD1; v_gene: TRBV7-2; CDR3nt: TGTGCCAGCCGCCTGGCAGGGGGGCGCGTGACTGAAGCTTTCTTT; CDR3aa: CASRLAGGRVTEAFF
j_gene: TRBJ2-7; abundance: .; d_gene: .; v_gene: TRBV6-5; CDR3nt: TGTGCCAGCGAGGGGGGGGCAAGTTCCTACGAGCAGTACTTC; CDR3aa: CASEGGASSYEQYF
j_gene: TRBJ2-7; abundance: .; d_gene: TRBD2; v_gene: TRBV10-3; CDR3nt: TGTGCCATCAGTGGTGCGGGAGGGGGCTCCGAGCAGTACTTC; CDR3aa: CAISGAGGGSEQYF
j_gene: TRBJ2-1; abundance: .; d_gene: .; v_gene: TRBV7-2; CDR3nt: TGTGCCAGCAGCTTACAAGGCGGGATAGGCAATGAGCAGTTCTTC; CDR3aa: CASSLQGGIGNEQFF